This entry concerns a single T cell receptor (beta chain). Participants reported their clinical history, and cohort assignment relied on those reports. All recovered Cohort 3 donors got two negative PCRs, got clearance, or saw symptom resolution. This record belongs to a study of blood T cell repertoires in COVID-19. Study summary: Whether acute or convalescent, the COVID-19 samples came from the United States, Italy and Spain. T cells, B-cell-depleted T cells, or PBMCs provided the cDNA or gDNA that served as material.

The assay was immunoSEQ multiplex PCR, and TCRdb's table has in-frame clones only and misses some. The sample lists some 270,000 clones, roughly 90% occurring once. V trimming: 1 base; J trimming: 1 base; junction bases outside the gene matches: 4. Germline V gene data show CDR1 as SGHRS and CDR2 as YFSETQ. The CDR3 has 15 residues. Sequenced input: PBMCs or T cells enriched from blood (not recorded which). The J gene is TRBJ1-1, the V gene TRBV5-1; TRBD1 aligns across 7 bases. The receptor comes from a woman between 40 and 55 years old who had recovered from COVID-19. The CDR3 DNA is TGCGCCAGCAGCTTGTACAGGGGTGAGAACACTGAAGCTTTCTTT. Its protein product is CASSLYRGENTEAFF.